This TCR beta chain stems from a study of T cells in Graves' hyperthyroidism and ophthalmopathy. The study's findings and limits: Most thyroid clonotypes with frequency above 0.001 were detected in blood.

Authors of the study amplified TCR beta CDR3 regions from RNA transcripts. An initial round of RT-PCR targeting the TCR CDR3 relied on the HTBI primer set. MiXCR, run by TCRdb on the multiplex PCR reads, gives a single entry per CDR3 protein. The sample gives around 290,000 distinct CDR3 sequences, approximately 13% of which show up once; less than 8% is in the top ten. Germline V gene lookup returns CDR1 SGHNT and CDR2 YYREEE (reference sequence). With 0 bases removed from V and 3 bases from J, the gap between germline ends came to 6 bases. This CDR3 spans 13 amino acids. As regards this clonotype: Its specificity is unknown.

Sequencing was carried out using blood. The chain employs TRBV5-4 and TRBJ2-5; D remains ambiguous. This TCR was recovered from a middle-aged woman with Graves' hyperthyroidism. The CDR3 is CASSLEGEETQYF. Here the CDR3 DNA reads TGTGCCAGCAGCTTGGAAGGCGAAGAGACCCAGTACTTC.